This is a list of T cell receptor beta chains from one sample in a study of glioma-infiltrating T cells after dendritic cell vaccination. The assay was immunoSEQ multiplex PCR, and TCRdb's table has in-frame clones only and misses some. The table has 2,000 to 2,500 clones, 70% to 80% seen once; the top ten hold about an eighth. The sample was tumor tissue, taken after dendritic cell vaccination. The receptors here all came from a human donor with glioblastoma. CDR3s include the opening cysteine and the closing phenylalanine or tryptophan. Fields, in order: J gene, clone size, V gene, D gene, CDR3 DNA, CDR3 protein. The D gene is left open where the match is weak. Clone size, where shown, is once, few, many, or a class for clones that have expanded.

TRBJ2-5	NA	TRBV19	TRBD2	TGTGCCAGTAGAGTAGCGGGAGTAGTTGGGGAGACCCAGTACTTC	CASRVAGVVGETQYF
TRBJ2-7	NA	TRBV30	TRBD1	TGTGCCTGGGCCGGACAGGGACGCGAGCAGTACTTC	CAWAGQGREQYF
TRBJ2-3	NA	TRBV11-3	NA	TGTGCCAGCAGCGCGGGGACAGCTAGCACAGATACGCAGTATTTT	CASSAGTASTDTQYF
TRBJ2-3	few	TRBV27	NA	TGTGCCAGCAGTTTGTTCGGGGGAGTTACAGATACGCAGTATTTT	CASSLFGGVTDTQYF
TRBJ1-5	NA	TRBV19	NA	TGTGCCAGTAGCACGGGACAATTAAGTCGGCCCCAGCATTTT	CASSTGQLSRPQHF
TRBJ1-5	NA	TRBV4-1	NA	TGCGCCAGCAGCCAAGCCAGGGTGAATCAGCCCCAGCATTTT	CASSQARVNQPQHF
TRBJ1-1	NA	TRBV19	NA	TGTGCCATTCGGTCGGGCAGCGGTGAAGCTTTCTTT	CAIRSGSGEAFF
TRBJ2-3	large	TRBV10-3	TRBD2	TGTGCCATCAGTGAGTCGATGGTAGCGGGAGAGCTACGCACAGATACGCAGTATTTT	CAISESMVAGELRTDTQYF
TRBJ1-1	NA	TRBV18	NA	TGTGCCAGCTCCCGAATCAGAGAGGGCACTGAAGCTTTCTTT	CASSRIREGTEAFF
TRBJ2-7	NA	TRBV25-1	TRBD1	TGTGCCAGCAACGACAGGGGGATAACCTACGAGCAGTACTTC	CASNDRGITYEQYF
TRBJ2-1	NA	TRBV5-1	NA	TGCGCCAGCAGCTTCATTGCGGGGCCTAGATTCAATGAGCAGTTCTTC	CASSFIAGPRFNEQFF
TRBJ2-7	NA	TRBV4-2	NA	TGTGCCAGCAGCCAAGAACGTTCGGGGTGGCTATCTACCTACGAGCAGTACTTC	CASSQERSGWLSTYEQYF
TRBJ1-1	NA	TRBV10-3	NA	TGTGCCAGCCTGGGCGCAGTATCCCTGAACACTGAAGCTTTCTTT	CASLGAVSLNTEAFF
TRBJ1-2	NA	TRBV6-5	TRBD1	TGTGCCAGCAGTCAACAGGGGGTCCACACCTTC	CASSQQGVHTF
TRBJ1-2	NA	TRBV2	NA	TGTGCCAGCAGTGATTACTTTTTCTCGCGCTACACCTTC	CASSDYFFSRYTF
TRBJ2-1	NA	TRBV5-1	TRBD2	TGCGCCAGCAGCACAGTACCACTAGCGGCCCCCGGGGATGAGCAGTTCTTC	CASSTVPLAAPGDEQFF
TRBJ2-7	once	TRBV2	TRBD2	TGTGCCAGCAGGGAGCTAGCGGCAGGGTCCTACGAGCAGTACTTC	CASRELAAGSYEQYF
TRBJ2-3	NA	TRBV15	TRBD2	TGTGCCACCAGCCCCCGGGACTATCTTAACACAGATACGCAGTATTTT	CATSPRDYLNTDTQYF
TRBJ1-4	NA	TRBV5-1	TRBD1	TGCGCCAGCAGCCCAAACAGGGGGCGCGGTGAAAAACTGTTTTTT	CASSPNRGRGEKLFF
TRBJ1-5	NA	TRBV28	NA	TGTGCCAGCAGCCCCCTTCACCGGGGGACGGATCAGCCCCAGCATTTT	CASSPLHRGTDQPQHF
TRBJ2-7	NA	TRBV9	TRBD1	TGTGCCAGCAGCGCACAGGGGGCGTACGAGCAGTACTTC	CASSAQGAYEQYF
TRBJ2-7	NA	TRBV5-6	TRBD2	TGTGCCAGCAGCTTTCTGAGCGGGGACTCCTACGAGCAGTACTTC	CASSFLSGDSYEQYF
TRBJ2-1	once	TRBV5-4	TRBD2	TGTGCCAGCAGGTCCGGGACTAGCGGATTACTGAGCTCCTACAATGAGCAGTTCTTC	CASRSGTSGLLSSYNEQFF
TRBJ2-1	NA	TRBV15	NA	TGTGCCACCAAGGTTCTAGCGACCTACAATGAGCAGTTCTTC	CATKVLATYNEQFF
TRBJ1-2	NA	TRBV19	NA	TGTGCCAGTAGTACCTCAGGGAGGAGCTACACCTTC	CASSTSGRSYTF
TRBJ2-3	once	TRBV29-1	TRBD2	TGCAGCGTTGAATCGGGACTAGGTTTAGCAGATACGCAGTATTTT	CSVESGLGLADTQYF
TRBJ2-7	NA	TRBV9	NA	TGTGCCAGCAGCGTAGGGGCAGGTGGTGGCGAGCAGTACTTC	CASSVGAGGGEQYF
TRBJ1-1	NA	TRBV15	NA	TGTGCCACCAGCGCTGGACTCCTCAACACTGAAGCTTTCTTT	CATSAGLLNTEAFF
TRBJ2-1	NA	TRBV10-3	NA	TGTGCCATCAGTGAGTCGATGGCGGGGACGTACAATGAGCAGTTCTTC	CAISESMAGTYNEQFF
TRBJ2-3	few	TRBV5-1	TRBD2	TGCGCCAGCAGGACTAGCGGCAGACGGGAAGATACGCAGTATTTT	CASRTSGRREDTQYF
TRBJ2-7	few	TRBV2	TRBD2	TGTGCCAGCAGCTTTTGGACTAGTCCCTACGAGCAGTACTTC	CASSFWTSPYEQYF
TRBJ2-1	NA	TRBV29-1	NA	TGCAGCGTAGCGGGCCTAAGGTACAATGAGCAGTTCTTC	CSVAGLRYNEQFF
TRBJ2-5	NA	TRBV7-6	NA	TGTGCCAGCAGCTTCCTAAAACAGTCTCCAGAGACCCAGTACTTC	CASSFLKQSPETQYF
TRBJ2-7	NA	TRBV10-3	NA	TGTGCCATCGGCCCAGATCACTACGAGCAGTACTTC	CAIGPDHYEQYF
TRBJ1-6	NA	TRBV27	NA	TGTGCCAGCAGTTCCGTTAGTGCACCCCTCCACTTT	CASSSVSAPLHF
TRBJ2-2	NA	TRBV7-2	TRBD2	TGTGCCAGCAGGTTAAGCGGGGGGGGGACCGGGGAGCTGTTTTTT	CASRLSGGGTGELFF
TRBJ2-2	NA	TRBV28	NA	TGTGCCAGCACAGGAGGGGAGAACACCGGGGAGCTGTTTTTT	CASTGGENTGELFF
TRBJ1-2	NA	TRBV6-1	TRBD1	TGTGCCAGCAGTGTACCGACAGGGTTGAAGGGCTACACCTTC	CASSVPTGLKGYTF
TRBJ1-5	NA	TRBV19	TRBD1	TGTGCCAGTAGTCCCGGGACAGGGGCGGGGGGTCAGCCCCAGCATTTT	CASSPGTGAGGQPQHF
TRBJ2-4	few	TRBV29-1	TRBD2	TGCAGCGTAACACGGGCGGGAGGGCCTTTGGACATTCAGTACTTC	CSVTRAGGPLDIQYF
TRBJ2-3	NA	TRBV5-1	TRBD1	TGCGCCAGCGCGGACAGGGTCGCAGATACGCAGTATTTT	CASADRVADTQYF
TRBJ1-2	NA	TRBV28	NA	TGTGCCAGCAGTGTCCGACAGCAGTATGGCTACACCTTC	CASSVRQQYGYTF